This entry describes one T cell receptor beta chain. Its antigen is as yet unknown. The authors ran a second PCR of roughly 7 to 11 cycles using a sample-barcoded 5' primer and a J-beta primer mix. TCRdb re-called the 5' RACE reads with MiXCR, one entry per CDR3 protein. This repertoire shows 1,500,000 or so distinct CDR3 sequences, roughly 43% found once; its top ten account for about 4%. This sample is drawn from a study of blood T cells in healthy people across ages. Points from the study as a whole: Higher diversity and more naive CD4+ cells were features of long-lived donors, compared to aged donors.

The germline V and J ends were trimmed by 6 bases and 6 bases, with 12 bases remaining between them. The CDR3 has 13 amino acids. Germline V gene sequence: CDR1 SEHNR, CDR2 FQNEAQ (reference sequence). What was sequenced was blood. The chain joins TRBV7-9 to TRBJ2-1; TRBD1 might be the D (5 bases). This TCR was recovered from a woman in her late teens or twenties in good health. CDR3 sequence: CASRPRDSNEQFF. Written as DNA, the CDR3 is TGTGCCAGCAGACCCAGGGATTCCAATGAGCAGTTCTTC.